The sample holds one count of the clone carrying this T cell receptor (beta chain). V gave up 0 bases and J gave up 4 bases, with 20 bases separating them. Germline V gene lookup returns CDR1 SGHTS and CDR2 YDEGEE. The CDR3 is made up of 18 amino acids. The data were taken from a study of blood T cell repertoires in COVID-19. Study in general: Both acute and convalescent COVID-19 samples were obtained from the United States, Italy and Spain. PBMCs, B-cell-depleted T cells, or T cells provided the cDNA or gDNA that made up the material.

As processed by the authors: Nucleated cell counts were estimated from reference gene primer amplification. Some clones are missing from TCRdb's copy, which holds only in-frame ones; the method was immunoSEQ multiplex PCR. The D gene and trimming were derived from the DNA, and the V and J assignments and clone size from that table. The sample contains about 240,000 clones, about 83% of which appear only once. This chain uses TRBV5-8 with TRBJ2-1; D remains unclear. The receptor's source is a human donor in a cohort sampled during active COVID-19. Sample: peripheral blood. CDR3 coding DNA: TGTGCCAGCAGCTTGGGTTCTCAGGCACAGACCTTTTACAATGAGCAGTTCTTC. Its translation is CASSLGSQAQTFYNEQFF. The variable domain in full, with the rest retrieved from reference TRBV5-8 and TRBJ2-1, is EAGVTQSPTHLIKTRGQQATLRCSPISGHTSVYWYQQALGLGLQFLLWYDEGEERNRGNFPPRFSGRQFPNYSSELNVNALELEDSALYLCASSLGSQAQTFYNEQFFGPGTRLTVL.